The T cell receptor beta chain under discussion was sequenced for a study of spatial heterogeneity in lung cancer. On each TCR cDNA molecule, a unique molecular identifier was present. MiXCR, run by TCRdb on the 5' RACE reads, gives a single entry per CDR3 protein. Here the sample spans approximately 66,000 distinct CDR3 sequences, approximately 6.3% being singletons. This clonotype was counted a few times. The antigen is undetermined. Time point specified: sample taken at primary tumor resection. The cohort: 70 to 75 early-stage, untreated non-small cell lung cancer patients. Overall study results and limits: Ubiquitous expanded tumor TCRs surfaced in blood more at resection than they did at follow-up.

The germline V gene has CDR1 LGHDT and CDR2 YNNKEL (reference sequence). This CDR3 is built from 14 residues. V was cut by 4 bases and J by 6 bases, with 15 bases left in between. The clonotype was recovered from a female donor with early-stage non-small cell lung cancer. The input for sequencing was PBMCs, taken at surgery. This chain connects TRBV3-1 to TRBJ1-1; D possibly corresponds to TRBD1 (6 bases). The CDR3 loop is CASSRPGGLPEAFF. In DNA, the CDR3 is TGTGCCAGCAGCCGACCCGGGGGGCTGCCTGAAGCTTTCTTT.